Detailed here is one T cell receptor (beta chain). With 5 bases clipped from V and 8 bases from J, the junction kept 8 bases outside the gene matches. Germline lookup yields CDR1 PRHDT and CDR2 FYEKMQ (reference sequence). The CDR3 covers 14 residues. The data belong to a study of blood T cell repertoires in COVID-19. Overall study: Samples of COVID-19 (acute and convalescent) were obtained from the United States, Italy and Spain. From T cells, B-cell-depleted T cells, or PBMCs came the material, which was cDNA or gDNA.

Clones were sequenced by immunoSEQ multiplex PCR, and TCRdb holds only the in-frame ones, with some missing. The table shows around 99,000 clones, with about 90% occurring only once. Sequenced material: peripheral blood. The TCR comes from a man aged 40-50 years with active or convalescent COVID-19. The chain is built from TRBV13 and TRBJ2-1; 8 bases line up with TRBD1. Here the CDR3 DNA reads TGTGCCAGCAGCCCTGGACAGGGTGGGCATGAGCAGTTCTTC. This translates into CASSPGQGGHEQFF. Filled out from reference TRBV13 and TRBJ2-1, the complete variable domain reads AAGVIQSPRHLIKEKRETATLKCYPIPRHDTVYWYQQGPGQDPQFLISFYEKMQSDKGSIPDRFSAQQFSDYHSELNMSSLELGDSALYFCASSPGQGGHEQFFGPGTRLTVL.